In this sample, the clone carrying this TCR beta chain turned up many times. Antigen specificity is unknown. TCRdb reanalysed the PCR reads using MiXCR and keeps one entry per CDR3 protein. The sample gives 550,000 to 750,000 distinct CDR3 sequences, about 20% of which show up once; roughly 0.83% is in the top ten. It was from roughly 21,000 to 960,000 sorted cells, with 10%, 30% or 50% RNA, that naive CD8 libraries came. Naive CD8 T cells were sorted, and the gate applied was CD8+CD4-CCR7+CD45RA+. The data are from a study of molecular identifiers for immune sequencing clone quantification. Findings and limits, study-wide: Jurkat TCR RNA spiked in from one cell reportedly remained identifiable amid roughly 910,000 naive cells.

The CDR3 totals 14 residues. The J segment lost 4 bases and the V segment lost 6 bases, leaving 6 bases of the junction unmatched. This TCR came from a human donor in good health. Some libraries in this study had Jurkat cell RNA spiked in. The sample was naive CD8+ T cells from blood, with Jurkat cell RNA spiked in. Subset noted: FACS-sorted CD8+CD4-CCR7+CD45RA+ naive T cells. The V call is TRBV12-3 or TRBV12-4, the J call TRBJ1-3, with TRBD1 matching 7 bases. The CDR3 sequence: CASSLTGFGNTIYF. For the CDR3, the DNA is TGTGCCAGCAGCCTGACAGGGTTCGGAAACACCATATATTTT.